The 30 T cell receptor beta chains below come from one sample, sequenced in a study of CD8 T cells in Susac syndrome. RNA was extracted with the RNeasy kit, and a quantity of about 0.45 to 1 ug was reverse transcribed using random hexamers. From the immunoSEQ multiplex PCR reads, TCRdb called clonotypes with MiXCR, one entry per CDR3 protein. This table holds under 200,000 distinct CDR3 sequences, roughly 90% found once. What was sequenced was CD4+ T cells from PBMCs. These receptors came from a human donor with Susac syndrome.

DNA for the CDR3: TGTGCCTGGAGTGTATCAGGGGCAGGGACCGGGGAGCTGTTTTTT. It codes for CAWSVSGAGTGELFF. The chain employs TRBV30 and TRBJ2-2; perhaps TRBD1 as D (6 bases). The CDR3 runs 15 residues. Germline-derived CDR1 and CDR2 are GTSNPN and SVGIG (reference sequence). Trimming stripped 0 bases from V and 5 bases from J, with 13 bases between.

The genes are TRBV27 and TRBJ2-1; D remains unclear. The CDR3 runs 15 residues. V shed 7 bases and J shed 4 bases, with 17 bases lying between them. Germline CDR1 reads MNHEY; CDR2 reads SMNVEV (reference sequence). CDR3 DNA sequence: TGTGCCAGCATCGTAAGTCGGGCGACGTACAATGAGCAGTTCTTC. This gives the protein CASIVSRATYNEQFF.

In its sample, this clonotype was seen once. The rearrangement uses TRBV30 and TRBJ2-6; D is uncertain. The CDR3 runs to 13 residues. V dropped 3 bases and J dropped 0 bases, with 3 bases sitting between them. CDR1 and CDR2 from the germline V gene are GTSNPN and SVGIG (reference sequence). The CDR3 region is CAWRSSGANVLTF. The DNA for the CDR3 is TGTGCCTGGAGGTCCTCTGGGGCCAACGTCCTGACTTTC.

V gene TRBV25-1 combines with J gene TRBJ2-1; tentative D call: TRBD1 (6 bases). Deletions cut 0 bases from V and 8 bases from J, with 17 bases between. Germline lookup yields CDR1 MGHDK and CDR2 SYGVNS. The CDR3 spans 16 residues. The CDR3 DNA sequence: TGTGCCAGCAGTGAATATAGTCAGGGGCTTAGCTATGAGCAGTTCTTC. This sequence encodes CASSEYSQGLSYEQFF. The entire variable domain, with the rest obtained from reference TRBV25-1 and TRBJ2-1, is as follows: EADIYQTPRYLVIGTGKKITLECSQTMGHDKMYWYQQDPGMELHLIHYSYGVNSTEKGDLSSESTVSRIRTEHFPLTLESARPSHTSQYLCASSEYSQGLSYEQFFGPGTRLTVL.

The chain carries TRBV5-1 and TRBJ2-3; tentative D call: TRBD2 (6 bases). This CDR3 has 14 amino acids. Germline CDR1 is SGHRS and CDR2 is YFSETQ. The V and J ends lost 3 bases and 6 bases respectively, with 14 bases between them. Written as DNA, the CDR3 is TGCGCCAGCAGCTCATTAGGTAGCGGTGATACGCAGTATTTT. This sequence encodes CASSSLGSGDTQYF.

The chain carries TRBV5-5 and TRBJ2-7; D unresolved. Trimming pared 1 base from V and 1 base from J, leaving 12 bases between. CDR3 length: 15 residues. Germline V gives CDR1 SGHKS, CDR2 YYEKEE (reference sequence). CDR3 sequence (DNA): TGTGCCAGCAGCTTGTCTGACATCAGATCCTACGAGCAGTACTTC. It encodes CASSLSDIRSYEQYF.

This chain uses TRBV28 with TRBJ1-5; 7 bases agree with TRBD1. This CDR3 has 15 residues. The germline V gene encodes CDR1 MDHEN and CDR2 SYDVKM. After removal of 6 bases from V and 6 bases from J, the junction contained 11 bases not matched to a gene. The CDR3 nucleotides are TGTGCCAGCAGGGAGACAGGGTTGAAGAGTCAGCCCCAGCATTTT. This translates into CASRETGLKSQPQHF.

This clonotype was observed a single time. The chain recombines TRBV4-2 with TRBJ1-5, with D tentatively TRBD1 (5 bases). Germline loops: CDR1 LGHNA, CDR2 YNFKEQ. The V gene lost 1 base and the J gene lost 8 bases, with 15 bases spanning the gap. CDR3 length equals 15 residues. The CDR3: CASSQGGEGWKPQHF. CDR3 nucleotides: TGTGCCAGCAGCCAAGGGGGGGAGGGGTGGAAGCCCCAGCATTTT.

On this clonotype: The junction departs from germline at one end; a sequencing error may be responsible. This CDR3 reads CASSSGGFTGELFF. For the CDR3, the DNA is TGTGCTAGCAGCTCAGGCGGGTTCACCGGGGAGCTGTTTTTT. The chain has TRBV7-7 and TRBJ2-2, with D maybe TRBD2 (5 bases). Germline V CDR1 and CDR2: SSHAT, FNYEAQ (reference sequence). The CDR3 extends over 14 amino acids.

The J gene is TRBJ2-1, the V gene TRBV19; 10 bases fit TRBD2. V gave up 3 bases and J gave up 5 bases; unmatched junction bases: 10. CDR3 length equals 17 residues. Germline lookup yields CDR1 LNHDA and CDR2 SQIVND (reference sequence). The CDR3 DNA reads TGTGCCAGTAGTATGGGAGCGGGGGGGCCAATGGACAATGAGCAGTTCTTC. Its translation: CASSMGAGGPMDNEQFF. Based on the CDR3 plus reference TRBV19 and TRBJ2-1, the full variable domain is DGGITQSPKYLFRKEGQNVTLSCEQNLNHDAMYWYRQDPGQGLRLIYYSQIVNDFQKGDIAEGYSVSREKKESFPLTVTSAQKNPTAFYLCASSMGAGGPMDNEQFFGPGTRLTVL.

This clonotype was picked up a small number of times. The chain uses TRBV6-5 and TRBJ2-7, with TRBD2 identical over 10 bases. CDR1 MNHEY and CDR2 SVGAGI come from the germline V gene. V dropped 4 bases and J dropped 6; count of bases not matched to a gene: 0. The CDR3 totals 12 residues. CDR3 region: CASSLAGGEQYF. In DNA form, the CDR3 reads TGTGCCAGCAGTTTAGCGGGAGGCGAGCAGTACTTC.

The chain carries TRBV4-1 and TRBJ2-5; no reliable D call. Trimming took off 0 bases at V and 5 bases at J, with 10 bases between the two ends. CDR3 length equals 14 residues. Germline V gives CDR1 MGHRA, CDR2 YSYEKL. CDR3 sequence: CASSQDPQSETQYF. CDR3 nucleotide sequence: TGCGCCAGCAGCCAAGATCCGCAGTCTGAGACCCAGTACTTC.

This chain links TRBV11-2 with TRBJ2-5, with D uncertain. The V gene lost 5 bases and the J gene lost 5 bases, with 9 bases spanning the gap. The CDR3 consists of 12 residues. Looked up from germline, CDR1 is SGHAT and CDR2 is FQNNGV. CDR3 loop: CASSNRKETQYF. Here the CDR3 DNA reads TGTGCCAGCAGCAATAGGAAGGAGACCCAGTACTTC.

The V gene is TRBV3-1, the J gene TRBJ1-1; possibly TRBD1 for D (6 bases). Germline V lookup: CDR1 LGHDT, CDR2 YNNKEL (reference sequence). V lost 3 bases and J lost 8, with 10 bases in between. The length of the CDR3 is 12 residues. The CDR3 coding sequence is TGTGCCAGCAGCCAGGCAGACAGGGAAGCTTTCTTT. Its translation: CASSQADREAFF. Full variable domain (rest looked up from reference TRBV3-1 and TRBJ1-1): DTAVSQTPKYLVTQMGNDKSIKCEQNLGHDTMYWYKQDSKKFLKIMFSYNNKELIINETVPNRFSPKSPDKAHLNLHINSLELGDSAVYFCASSQADREAFFGQGTRLTVV.

The rearrangement uses TRBV20-1 and TRBJ2-1; 8 nucleotides agree with TRBD2. V lost 3 bases and J lost 6; bases outside the gene matches: 16. Germline values: CDR1 DFQATT, CDR2 SNEGSKA (reference sequence). CDR3 size: 17 residues. Written as DNA, the CDR3 is TGCAGTGCTAGTGGCCCCAACCTAGCGGGCGGGGGCAATGAGCAGTTCTTC. Amino acid sequence: CSASGPNLAGGGNEQFF.

The rearrangement uses TRBV12-3 or TRBV12-4 and TRBJ2-1; TRBD1 matches 8 bases. Trimming at V came to 3 bases and at J to 8 bases, leaving 9 bases not matched to a gene. The CDR3 runs to 15 residues. CDR3 DNA: TGTGCCAGCAGTTTGGCGGACAGGGATTTAGATGAGCAGTTCTTC. Protein product: CASSLADRDLDEQFF.

V usage is TRBV3-1 and J usage is TRBJ1-1; D gene uncertain. Trimming took 1 base from V and 4 from J, leaving 10 bases between them. Per germline, CDR1 LGHDT and CDR2 YNNKEL (reference sequence). CDR3 length equals 14 residues. The CDR3 region is CASSQVNQVTEAFF. Here the CDR3 DNA reads TGTGCCAGCAGCCAAGTGAATCAGGTCACTGAAGCTTTCTTT.

The genes are TRBV5-1 and TRBJ1-5; D is possibly TRBD1 (6 bases). Germline loops: CDR1 SGHRS, CDR2 YFSETQ. V lost 4 bases and J lost 2, with 13 bases in between. The CDR3 runs to 15 residues. The CDR3 region has the DNA TGCGCCAGCAGCCTGGGGGCCGGGGGCAATCAGCCCCAGCATTTT. Protein product: CASSLGAGGNQPQHF.

J is TRBJ1-1 and V is TRBV19, with D possibly being TRBD1 (5 bases). From germline, CDR1 is LNHDA and CDR2 SQIVND (reference sequence). The CDR3 is 12 residues long. Trimming removed 6 bases at V and 8 bases at J, with 13 bases between. The CDR3 region has the DNA TGTGCCAGTAGCCCGGGACGAATGGAAGCTTTCTTT. Translating gives CASSPGRMEAFF. The whole variable domain, filled in from reference TRBV19 and TRBJ1-1, reads DGGITQSPKYLFRKEGQNVTLSCEQNLNHDAMYWYRQDPGQGLRLIYYSQIVNDFQKGDIAEGYSVSREKKESFPLTVTSAQKNPTAFYLCASSPGRMEAFFGQGTRLTVV.

The chain carries TRBV28 and TRBJ2-3, with unresolved D. V lost 6 bases and J lost 2, with 21 bases in between. Germline V gene lookup returns CDR1 MDHEN and CDR2 SYDVKM. The CDR3 sequence is 17 residues long. The CDR3 DNA reads TGTGCCAGCAGCACGTTCTGGGGTCGGCGGTCCACAGATACGCAGTATTTT. Protein product: CASSTFWGRRSTDTQYF.

This chain joins TRBV3-1 and TRBJ2-7, with no clear D. The germline V gene encodes CDR1 LGHDT and CDR2 YNNKEL (reference sequence). V was shortened by 1 base and J by 1 base, with 5 bases between the two germline ends. The CDR3 runs to 13 residues. The CDR3 region has the DNA TGTGCCAGCAGCCAAGCCGAGTCCTACGAGCAGTACTTC. Residues: CASSQAESYEQYF.

The chain is built from TRBV20-1 and TRBJ2-2, with TRBD2 matching 8 bases. V was pared by 5 bases and J by 3 bases, with 5 bases of the junction left unmatched. Per germline, CDR1 DFQATT and CDR2 SNEGSKA (reference sequence). This CDR3 region has 14 residues. DNA of the CDR3: TGCAGTGCTGAGACTAGCGATCACACCGGGGAGCTGTTTTTT. Protein sequence: CSAETSDHTGELFF.

The chain is built from TRBV2 and TRBJ2-7; 12 bases match TRBD2. This CDR3 has 16 residues. Germline trimming cut 6 bases from V and 2 bases from J; bases unmatched to any gene: 8. Germline CDR1 reads SNHLY; CDR2 reads FYNNEI. CDR3 loop: CASSRLAGETPYEQYF. The CDR3 region has the DNA TGTGCCAGCAGCAGACTAGCGGGAGAGACGCCCTACGAGCAGTACTTC.

The CDR3 DNA reads as TGTGCCAGCTTGCCGGGACAGGGACGCGACATGAACACTGAAGCTTTCTTT. Translated: CASLPGQGRDMNTEAFF. This chain joins TRBV18 and TRBJ1-1; 9 bases are a match to TRBD1. Germline values: CDR1 KGHSH, CDR2 LQKENI. The V gene end was trimmed by 7 bases and the J gene end by 0 bases; junction bases not matched to a gene: 12. This CDR3 has 17 residues.

The chain carries TRBV6-5 and TRBJ1-2; possible D gene TRBD1, 6 bases. The V end lost 0 bases, the J end lost 3 bases, and 8 bases lay between the germline ends. The CDR3 sequence is 14 residues long. Germline V CDR1 and CDR2: MNHEY, SVGAGI. The CDR3 DNA sequence: TGTGCCAGCAGTTACTCATACAGGGACTATGGCTACACCTTC. Its protein product is CASSYSYRDYGYTF.

The gene calls are TRBV27 and TRBJ2-1; 10 bases fit TRBD2. Germline CDR1 and CDR2: MNHEY and SMNVEV (reference sequence). The CDR3 has 16 amino acids. After removal of 6 bases from V and 2 bases from J, the junction contained 7 bases not matched to a gene. The CDR3 DNA reads as TGTGCCAGCAGAACGATAAGCGGGGGGGCCTACAATGAGCAGTTCTTC. It translates to CASRTISGGAYNEQFF.

V is TRBV20-1 and J is TRBJ2-1; D tentatively fits TRBD1 or TRBD2 (5 bases each). CDR3 length: 14 residues. V was shortened by 2 bases and J by 6 bases, with 14 bases between the two germline ends. Germline-derived CDR1 and CDR2 are DFQATT and SNEGSKA (reference sequence). CDR3 region: CSARRQGVSNEQFF. The CDR3 DNA sequence: TGCAGTGCTAGAAGGCAGGGAGTATCCAATGAGCAGTTCTTC.

The table lists this clonotype with a count of one. The chain links TRBV20-1 to TRBJ2-5, with 7 bases aligning to TRBD2. This CDR3 spans 14 amino acids. Looked up from germline, CDR1 is DFQATT and CDR2 is SNEGSKA (reference sequence). With 6 bases clipped from V and 2 bases from J, the junction kept 9 bases outside the gene matches. CDR3: CSALASAGQETQYF. CDR3 nucleotides: TGCAGTGCCCTAGCGTCAGCGGGGCAAGAGACCCAGTACTTC.

The chain couples TRBV3-1 to TRBJ1-1; TRBD1 matches at 8 bases. V dropped 1 base and J dropped 5; count of bases not matched to a gene: 6. The germline V gene encodes CDR1 LGHDT and CDR2 YNNKEL (reference sequence). The length of the CDR3 is 15 residues. The CDR3 is CASSQVTGVGTEAFF. CDR3 sequence (DNA): TGTGCCAGCAGCCAAGTGACAGGGGTAGGTACTGAAGCTTTCTTT.

This clonotype was counted between two and nine times. The gene calls are TRBV6-2 or TRBV6-3 and TRBJ1-5; D is undetermined. Germline assignment: CDR1 MNHEY and CDR2 SVGEGT. The CDR3 loop spans 14 amino acids. V was pared by 5 bases and J by 3 bases, with 11 bases between. CDR3 residues: CASSSISPNQPQHF. The CDR3 nucleotides read TGTGCCAGCAGTAGTATCAGCCCCAATCAGCCCCAGCATTTT.